The 27 T cell receptor beta chains listed next were all sequenced from one sample in a study of shared clonotypes between healthy human individuals. TCRdb keeps only in-frame clones here, not all; method: immunoSEQ multiplex PCR. The sample has millions of clones; 90% to 95% are singletons. The sequenced sample consisted of naive CD4+ T cells sorted from blood. Specified subset: CD45RA+ positively selected. These receptors all come from a man aged 18 to 30 in good health.

The chain uses TRBV19 and TRBJ1-2; D call uncertain. Per germline, CDR1 LNHDA and CDR2 SQIVND (reference sequence). V lost 7 bases to trimming and J lost 1 base, with 10 bases between them. This CDR3 has 13 amino acids. As DNA, the CDR3 is TGTGCCAGTAAAGCCCAAATTAACTATGGCTACACCTTC. Translated, it gives CASKAQINYGYTF.

This sequence joins TRBV10-2 and TRBJ2-3, with D possibly called TRBD1 or TRBD2 (6 bases each). This CDR3 is built from 15 residues. V lost 3 bases to trimming and J lost 0 bases, with 10 bases between them. Germline values: CDR1 WSHSY, CDR2 SAAADI. CDR3: CASSDGGFSTDTQYF. In DNA form, the CDR3 reads TGCGCCAGCAGTGACGGGGGCTTTAGCACAGATACGCAGTATTTT.

The chain joins TRBV5-1 to TRBJ1-4; D gene ambiguous. This CDR3 comprises 16 residues. The V end lost 3 bases, the J end lost 0 bases, and 12 bases lay between the germline ends. Germline V CDR1 and CDR2: SGHRS, YFSETQ. CDR3 in DNA: TGCGCCAGCAGCTACGGGTCCCGGGCAACTAATGAAAAACTGTTTTTT. Its translation is CASSYGSRATNEKLFF.

This clone came up once. This rearrangement joins TRBV10-1 to TRBJ2-3, with 9 bases matching TRBD2. CDR3 length: 15 residues. The V gene's germline CDR1 is WNHNN and CDR2 SYGVQD (reference sequence). V was pared by 5 bases and J by 0 bases, with 3 bases of the junction left unmatched. CDR3 amino acids: CASSSTSGSTDTQYF. In DNA form, the CDR3 reads TGCGCCAGCAGTTCCACTAGCGGGAGCACAGATACGCAGTATTTT.

V usage is TRBV6-1 and J usage is TRBJ1-2; D gene unclear. The CDR3 consists of 13 residues. Trimming removed 1 base from V and 7 bases from J, with 10 bases in between. Germline values: CDR1 MNHNS, CDR2 SASEGT. The CDR3 sequence: CASSEEGVAGYTF. The CDR3 region has the DNA TGTGCCAGCAGTGAAGAGGGTGTCGCTGGCTACACCTTC.

This chain joins TRBV28 and TRBJ2-7; D possibly uses TRBD1 or TRBD2 (6 bases each). The germline V gene encodes CDR1 MDHEN and CDR2 SYDVKM. The CDR3 spans 15 residues. V gave up 5 bases and J gave up 2 bases, with 16 bases separating them. Here the CDR3 reads CASSRGGQPPYEQYF. CDR3 DNA sequence: TGTGCCAGCAGTCGAGGGGGGCAGCCTCCCTACGAGCAGTACTTC.

The J gene is TRBJ2-1, the V gene TRBV6-6; D is unresolved. Trimming stripped 2 bases from V and 8 bases from J, with 10 bases between. Germline loops: CDR1 MNHNY, CDR2 SVGAGI (reference sequence). CDR3 size: 13 residues. CDR3 DNA sequence: TGTGCCAGCAGTTACCGTGTGCACGATGAGCAGTTCTTC. Translation gives CASSYRVHDEQFF.

The chain combines TRBV2 with TRBJ1-6; TRBD1 agrees at 10 bases. The CDR3 loop spans 15 amino acids. Germline V gives CDR1 SNHLY, CDR2 FYNNEI. V dropped 8 bases and J dropped 5; count of bases not matched to a gene: 6. The CDR3 nucleotides read TGTGCCAGCGGGAGACAGGGGGCGGATAATTCACCCCTCCACTTT. This translates into CASGRQGADNSPLHF.

This rearrangement joins TRBV5-4 to TRBJ2-6; D is perhaps TRBD1 (6 bases). The V gene's germline CDR1 is SGHNT and CDR2 YYREEE (reference sequence). The CDR3 is made up of 17 amino acids. V lost 4 bases and J lost 0, with 14 bases in between. The CDR3 protein is CASSTGQLSSGANVLTF. Here the CDR3 DNA reads TGTGCCAGCAGCACCGGACAGCTTAGCTCTGGGGCCAACGTCCTGACTTTC. The full variable domain, in which reference TRBV5-4 and TRBJ2-6 provide the parts outside the CDR3, is ETGVTQSPTHLIKTRGQQVTLRCSSQSGHNTVSWYQQALGQGPQFIFQYYREEENGRGNFPPRFSGLQFPNYSSELNVNALELDDSALYLCASSTGQLSSGANVLTFGAGSRLTVL.

This clone was detected a few times. The chain employs TRBV30 and TRBJ1-5, with 10 bases aligning to TRBD1. Germline V gives CDR1 GTSNPN, CDR2 SVGIG (reference sequence). V lost 1 base, J lost 6 bases, and 6 bases stayed unmatched. The CDR3 runs 15 residues. The CDR3 is CAWSGMGQGTQPQHF. The CDR3 nucleotides are TGTGCCTGGAGTGGCATGGGACAGGGGACTCAGCCCCAGCATTTT.

V gene TRBV27 combines with J gene TRBJ1-6; no reliable D call. The CDR3 extends over 15 amino acids. In germline, CDR1 is MNHEY, CDR2 SMNVEV (reference sequence). The V gene lost 1 base and the J gene lost 5 bases, with 9 bases spanning the gap. The CDR3 coding sequence is TGTGCCAGCAGTTTATTAGGACGGAATAATTCACCCCTCCACTTT. This sequence encodes CASSLLGRNNSPLHF.

V and J are TRBV19 and TRBJ2-7; D assignment may be TRBD1 or TRBD2 (5 bases each). Trimming took off 8 bases at V and 0 bases at J, with 20 bases between the two ends. Germline CDR1 is LNHDA and CDR2 is SQIVND (reference sequence). This CDR3 contains 16 residues. The CDR3 is CASEARLDTSSYEQYF. CDR3 DNA sequence: TGTGCCAGTGAGGCCCGCTTGGACACTAGCTCCTACGAGCAGTACTTC.

This chain links TRBV19 with TRBJ2-1; TRBD2 matches at 13 bases. CDR1 and CDR2 from the germline V gene are LNHDA and SQIVND (reference sequence). Germline trimming cut 5 bases from V and 2 bases from J; bases unmatched to any gene: 3. CDR3 length equals 16 residues. The CDR3 nucleotides read TGTGCCAGTAGTTGGACTAGCGGGAGTCCCTACAATGAGCAGTTCTTC. Protein: CASSWTSGSPYNEQFF.

The rearrangement uses TRBV10-3 and TRBJ1-2, with D possibly matching TRBD1 (5 bases). Trimming shortened V by 4 bases and J by 0 bases, and 12 bases separated the two germline ends. The germline V gene encodes CDR1 ENHRY and CDR2 SYGVKD. This CDR3 region has 15 residues. The CDR3 sequence: CAISAWDVSNYGYTF. The CDR3 DNA is TGTGCCATCAGTGCCTGGGACGTTTCTAACTATGGCTACACCTTC.

The chain joins TRBV10-1 to TRBJ1-2; 11 nucleotides align to TRBD1. Germline assignment: CDR1 WNHNN and CDR2 SYGVQD (reference sequence). Trimming cost V 3 bases and J 4 bases; bases outside gene matches: 4. The CDR3 runs 15 residues. The CDR3 sequence: CASSEGQGAGYGYTF. In nucleotides, the CDR3 is TGCGCCAGCAGTGAAGGACAGGGGGCCGGCTATGGCTACACCTTC.

J is TRBJ2-3 and V is TRBV10-3, with 8 bases lining up with TRBD2. With 9 bases clipped from V and 0 bases from J, the junction kept 5 bases outside the gene matches. From germline, CDR1 is ENHRY and CDR2 SYGVKD. This CDR3 spans 14 amino acids. CDR3 protein: CAITSGASTDTQYF. The CDR3 nucleotides read TGTGCCATTACTAGCGGAGCTAGCACAGATACGCAGTATTTT.

As concerns this clone: Distinct nucleotide sequences in the sample also encode this CDR3. J is TRBJ2-2 and V is TRBV18, with no clear D. Trimming left V 2 bases short and J 4 bases short, with 8 bases between. CDR3 length equals 14 residues. Germline V gene lookup returns CDR1 KGHSH and CDR2 LQKENI. The DNA for the CDR3 is TGTGCCAGCTCACCAAGGAAGGGCACCGGGGAGCTGTTTTTT. Translation gives CASSPRKGTGELFF.

The rearrangement links TRBV6-5 to TRBJ1-6, with 8 bases lining up with TRBD1. This CDR3 is built from 14 residues. V lost 6 bases, J lost 10 bases, and 8 bases stayed unmatched. The germline V gene has CDR1 MNHEY and CDR2 SVGAGI. Here the CDR3 DNA reads TGTGCCAGCAGCCAGGACAGGGTTCGATCACCCCTCCACTTT. Translating gives CASSQDRVRSPLHF.

The chain combines TRBV27 with TRBJ2-4; 8 nucleotides agree with TRBD1. V lost 4 bases and J lost 2; bases outside the gene matches: 7. CDR1 and CDR2 from the germline V gene are MNHEY and SMNVEV (reference sequence). CDR3 size: 16 residues. The CDR3 DNA reads TGTGCCAGCAGTTCCTTTACAGGGGGGCCCAAAAACATTCAGTACTTC. Its protein product is CASSSFTGGPKNIQYF.

Here the CDR3 DNA reads TGCAGCGTTGAAAAGGATCGTGGGCTAGCGGGGGTGATCTCCTACAATGAGCAGTTCTTC. This sequence encodes CSVEKDRGLAGVISYNEQFF. The chain recombines TRBV29-1 with TRBJ2-1; 10 positions match TRBD2. CDR1 is SQVTM and CDR2 is ANQGSEA in the germline V gene. CDR3 length: 20 amino acids. Unmatched junction bases numbered 16, after V lost 2 bases and J lost 0 bases.

The chain joins TRBV6-5 to TRBJ2-7, with 7 bases aligning to TRBD1. This CDR3 is 16 amino acids long. CDR1 is MNHEY, CDR2 SVGAGI, per germline. With 0 bases clipped from V and 4 bases from J, the junction kept 9 bases outside the gene matches. CDR3 amino acids: CASSYSISSGGYEQYF. CDR3 bases: TGTGCCAGCAGTTACTCGATTTCCTCAGGGGGTTACGAGCAGTACTTC.

The CDR3 sequence is CASSEWTGAGANVLTF. The CDR3 coding sequence is TGTGCCAGCAGTGAATGGACAGGGGCTGGGGCCAACGTCCTGACTTTC. The V call is TRBV6-1, the J call TRBJ2-6, with TRBD1 matching over 9 bases. Germline V lookup: CDR1 MNHNS, CDR2 SASEGT. After removal of 2 bases from V and 2 bases from J, the junction contained 1 base not matched to a gene. The CDR3 sequence is 16 residues long.

On this clone: This CDR3 is also generated by other DNA sequences in the sample. V is TRBV5-1 and J is TRBJ2-3, with D unclear. V lost 4 bases and J 3 bases, leaving 9 bases between the germline ends. In germline, CDR1 is SGHRS, CDR2 YFSETQ. The CDR3 length is 13 residues. CDR3 in amino acids: CASSPGSTDTQYF. CDR3 nucleotides: TGCGCCAGCAGCCCGGGCAGTACAGATACGCAGTATTTT.

The CDR3 DNA sequence: TGTGCCTGGAGGCTACAACCAAACCCAAATGGCTACACCTTC. Protein product: CAWRLQPNPNGYTF. The V gene is TRBV30, the J gene TRBJ1-2; D not certain. CDR3 length: 14 residues. Deletions cut 3 bases from V and 6 bases from J, with 17 bases between. CDR1 GTSNPN and CDR2 SVGIG come from the germline V gene (reference sequence).

The CDR3 loop reads CASSVGRGGELFF. CDR3 sequence (DNA): TGTGCCAGCAGTGTGGGACGGGGCGGGGAGCTGTTTTTT. V and J are TRBV28 and TRBJ2-2; either TRBD1 or TRBD2 may fit D (5 bases each). V was cut by 5 bases and J by 7 bases, with 11 bases left in between. CDR3 length: 13 residues. Germline lookup yields CDR1 MDHEN and CDR2 SYDVKM.

The chain joins TRBV6-1 to TRBJ2-5; D might be TRBD1 (5 bases). CDR3 size: 14 residues. V gave up 10 bases and J gave up 2 bases, with 17 bases separating them. Germline lookup yields CDR1 MNHNS and CDR2 SASEGT. This chain's CDR3 is CATVTGFIQETQYF. For the CDR3, the DNA is TGTGCCACCGTAACAGGATTTATTCAAGAGACCCAGTACTTC.

The genes are TRBV2 and TRBJ2-1; D assignment may be TRBD1 or TRBD2 (5 bases each). Germline CDR1 reads SNHLY; CDR2 reads FYNNEI. Trimming stripped 7 bases from V and 6 bases from J, with 13 bases between. This CDR3 region has 13 residues. This CDR3 is CASIAERGNEQFF. CDR3 DNA sequence: TGTGCCAGCATTGCGGAGAGGGGCAATGAGCAGTTCTTC.